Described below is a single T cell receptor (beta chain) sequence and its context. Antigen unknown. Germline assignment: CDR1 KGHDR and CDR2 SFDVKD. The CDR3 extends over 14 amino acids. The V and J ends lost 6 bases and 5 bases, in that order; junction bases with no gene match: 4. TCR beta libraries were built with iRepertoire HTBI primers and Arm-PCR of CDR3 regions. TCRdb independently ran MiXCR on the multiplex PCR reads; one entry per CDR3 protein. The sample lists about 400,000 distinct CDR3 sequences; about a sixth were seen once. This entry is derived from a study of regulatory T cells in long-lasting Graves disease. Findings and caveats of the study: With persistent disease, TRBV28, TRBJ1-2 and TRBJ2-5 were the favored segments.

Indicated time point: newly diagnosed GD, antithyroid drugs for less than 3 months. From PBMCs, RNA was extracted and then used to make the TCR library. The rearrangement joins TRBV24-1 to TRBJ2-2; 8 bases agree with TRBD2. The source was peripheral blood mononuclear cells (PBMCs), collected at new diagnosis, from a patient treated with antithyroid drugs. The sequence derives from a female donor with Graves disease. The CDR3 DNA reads TGTGCCACCAGTCACCAGCGGGGGACCGGGGAGCTGTTTTTT. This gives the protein CATSHQRGTGELFF.